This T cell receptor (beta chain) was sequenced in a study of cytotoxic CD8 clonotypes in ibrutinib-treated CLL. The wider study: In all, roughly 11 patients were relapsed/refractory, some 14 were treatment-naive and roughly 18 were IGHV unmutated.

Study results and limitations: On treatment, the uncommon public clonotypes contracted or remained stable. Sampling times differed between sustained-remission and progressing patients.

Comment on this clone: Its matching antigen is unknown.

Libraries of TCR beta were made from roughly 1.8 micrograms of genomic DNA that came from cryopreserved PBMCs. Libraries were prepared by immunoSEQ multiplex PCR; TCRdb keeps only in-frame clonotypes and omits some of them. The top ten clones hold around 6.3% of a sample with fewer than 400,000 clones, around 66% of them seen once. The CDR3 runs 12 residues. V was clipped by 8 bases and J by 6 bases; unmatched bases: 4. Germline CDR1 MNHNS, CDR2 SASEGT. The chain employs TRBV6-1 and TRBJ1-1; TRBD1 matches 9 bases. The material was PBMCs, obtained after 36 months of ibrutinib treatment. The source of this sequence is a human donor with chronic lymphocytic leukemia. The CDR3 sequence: CASGQGRAEAFF. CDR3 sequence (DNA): TGTGCCAGCGGACAGGGGCGGGCTGAAGCTTTCTTT.